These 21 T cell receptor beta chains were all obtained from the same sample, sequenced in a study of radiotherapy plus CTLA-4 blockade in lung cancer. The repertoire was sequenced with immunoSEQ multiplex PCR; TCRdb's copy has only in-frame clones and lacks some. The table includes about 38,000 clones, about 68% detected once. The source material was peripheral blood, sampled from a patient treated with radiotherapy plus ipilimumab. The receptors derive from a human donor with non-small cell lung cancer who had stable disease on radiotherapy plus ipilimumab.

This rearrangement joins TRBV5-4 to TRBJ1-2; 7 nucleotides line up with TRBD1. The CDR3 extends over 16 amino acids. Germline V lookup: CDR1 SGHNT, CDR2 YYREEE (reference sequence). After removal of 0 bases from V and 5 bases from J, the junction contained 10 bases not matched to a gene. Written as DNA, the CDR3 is TGTGCCAGCAGCTTGGCCAGGGACAGTAGGAGATATGGCTACACCTTC. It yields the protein CASSLARDSRRYGYTF.

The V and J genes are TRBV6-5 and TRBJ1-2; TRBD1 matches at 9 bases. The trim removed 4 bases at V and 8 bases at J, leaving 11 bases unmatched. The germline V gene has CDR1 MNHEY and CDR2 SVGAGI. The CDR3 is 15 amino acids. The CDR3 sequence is CASSSHPGQGKGYTF. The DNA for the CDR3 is TGTGCCAGCAGTTCCCATCCGGGACAGGGAAAAGGCTACACCTTC.

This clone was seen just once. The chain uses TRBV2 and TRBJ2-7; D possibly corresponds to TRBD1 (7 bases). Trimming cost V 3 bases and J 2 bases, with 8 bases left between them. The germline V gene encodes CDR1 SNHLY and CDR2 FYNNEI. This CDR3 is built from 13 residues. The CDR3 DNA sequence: TGTGCCAGCAGTGACAGGGGGGCCTACGAGCAGTACTTC. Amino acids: CASSDRGAYEQYF.

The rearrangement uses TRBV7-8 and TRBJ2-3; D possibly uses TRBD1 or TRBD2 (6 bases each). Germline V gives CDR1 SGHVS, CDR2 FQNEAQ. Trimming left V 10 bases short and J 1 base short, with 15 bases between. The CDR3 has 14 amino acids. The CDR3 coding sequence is TGTGCCACGGAGGGGGGTGTCGGCACAGATACGCAGTATTTT. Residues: CATEGGVGTDTQYF.

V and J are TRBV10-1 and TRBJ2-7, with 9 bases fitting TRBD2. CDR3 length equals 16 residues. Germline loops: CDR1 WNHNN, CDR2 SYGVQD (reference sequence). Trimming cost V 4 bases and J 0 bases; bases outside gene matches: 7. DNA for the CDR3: TGCGCCAGCAGTGGGGGGCTAGCGGGGCGCTCCTACGAGCAGTACTTC. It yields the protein CASSGGLAGRSYEQYF.

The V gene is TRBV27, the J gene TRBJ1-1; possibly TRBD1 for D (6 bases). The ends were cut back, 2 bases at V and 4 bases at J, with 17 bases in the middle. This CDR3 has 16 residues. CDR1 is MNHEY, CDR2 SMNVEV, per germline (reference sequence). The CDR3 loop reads CASSLTPRGPVTEAFF. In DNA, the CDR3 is TGTGCCAGCAGTTTAACCCCTCGGGGGCCAGTCACTGAAGCTTTCTTT.

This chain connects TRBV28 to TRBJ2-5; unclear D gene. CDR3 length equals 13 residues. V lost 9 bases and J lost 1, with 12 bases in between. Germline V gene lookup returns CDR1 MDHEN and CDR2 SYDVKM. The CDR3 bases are TGTGCCAGTCGGCGTAACCTCCAAGAGACCCAGTACTTC. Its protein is CASRRNLQETQYF.

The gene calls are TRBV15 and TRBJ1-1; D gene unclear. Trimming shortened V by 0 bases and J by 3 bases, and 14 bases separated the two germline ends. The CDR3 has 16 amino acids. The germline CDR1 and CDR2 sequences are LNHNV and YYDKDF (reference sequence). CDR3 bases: TGTGCCACCAGCAGAGATCTTATTGCCTCAGACACTGAAGCTTTCTTT. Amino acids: CATSRDLIASDTEAFF.

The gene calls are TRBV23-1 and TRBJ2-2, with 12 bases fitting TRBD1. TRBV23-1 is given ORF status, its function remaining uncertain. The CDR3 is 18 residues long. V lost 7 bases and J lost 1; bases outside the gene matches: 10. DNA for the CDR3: TGCGCCAGCACTACCGGGACAGGGGGCTCTTGGAACACCGGGGAGCTGTTTTTT. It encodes CASTTGTGGSWNTGELFF.

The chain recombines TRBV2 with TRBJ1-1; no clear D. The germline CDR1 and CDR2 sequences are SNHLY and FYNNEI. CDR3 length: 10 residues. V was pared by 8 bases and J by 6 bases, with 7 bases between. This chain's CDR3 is CASGRSEAFF. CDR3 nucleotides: TGTGCCAGCGGGAGGTCTGAAGCTTTCTTT.

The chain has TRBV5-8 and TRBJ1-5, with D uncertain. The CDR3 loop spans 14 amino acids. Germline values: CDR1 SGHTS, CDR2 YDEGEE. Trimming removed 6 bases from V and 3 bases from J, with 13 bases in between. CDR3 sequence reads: CASTSLGYNQPQHF. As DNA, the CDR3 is TGTGCCAGCACCTCCCTAGGCTACAATCAGCCCCAGCATTTT. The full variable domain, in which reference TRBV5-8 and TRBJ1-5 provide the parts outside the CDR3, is EAGVTQSPTHLIKTRGQQATLRCSPISGHTSVYWYQQALGLGLQFLLWYDEGEERNRGNFPPRFSGRQFPNYSSELNVNALELEDSALYLCASTSLGYNQPQHFGDGTRLSIL.

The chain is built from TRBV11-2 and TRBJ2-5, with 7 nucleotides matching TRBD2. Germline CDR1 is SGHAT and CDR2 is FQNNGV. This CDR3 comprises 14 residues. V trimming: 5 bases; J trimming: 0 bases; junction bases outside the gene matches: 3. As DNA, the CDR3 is TGTGCCAGCAGCCCTGGACTAGACCAAGAGACCCAGTACTTC. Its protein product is CASSPGLDQETQYF.

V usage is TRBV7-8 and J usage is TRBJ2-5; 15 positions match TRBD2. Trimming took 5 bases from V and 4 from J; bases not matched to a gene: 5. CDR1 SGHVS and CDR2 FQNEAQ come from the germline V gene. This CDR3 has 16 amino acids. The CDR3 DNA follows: TGTGCCAGCAGCCTACGGACTAGCGGGGGGGCAGAGACCCAGTACTTC. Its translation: CASSLRTSGGAETQYF.

Written as DNA, the CDR3 is TGCGCCAGCAATCTTGAGACAGGGCAAAACTATGGCTACACCTTC. Encoded protein: CASNLETGQNYGYTF. The rearrangement uses TRBV5-1 and TRBJ1-2, with 7 bases matching TRBD1. J gave up 2 bases and V 6 bases, and 10 bases lay outside the gene matches. Germline-derived CDR1 and CDR2 are SGHRS and YFSETQ. This CDR3 spans 15 amino acids.

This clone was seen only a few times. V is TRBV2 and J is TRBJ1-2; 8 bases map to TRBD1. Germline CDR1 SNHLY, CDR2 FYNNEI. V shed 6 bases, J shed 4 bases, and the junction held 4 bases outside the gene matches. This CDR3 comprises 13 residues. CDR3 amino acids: CASRAGGGYGYTF. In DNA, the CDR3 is TGTGCCAGCAGGGCAGGGGGCGGCTATGGCTACACCTTC.

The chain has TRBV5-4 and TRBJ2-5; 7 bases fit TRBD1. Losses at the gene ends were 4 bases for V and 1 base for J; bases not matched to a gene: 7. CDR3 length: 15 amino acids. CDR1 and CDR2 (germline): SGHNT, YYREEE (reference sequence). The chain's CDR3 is CASSVGQAIQETQYF. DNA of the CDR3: TGTGCCAGCAGCGTTGGACAGGCGATCCAAGAGACCCAGTACTTC.

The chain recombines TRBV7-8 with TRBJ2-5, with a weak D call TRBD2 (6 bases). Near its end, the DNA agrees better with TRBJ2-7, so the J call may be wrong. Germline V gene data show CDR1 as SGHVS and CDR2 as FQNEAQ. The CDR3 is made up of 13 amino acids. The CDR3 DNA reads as TGTGCCAGCAGCTTAGAACGGGGGAACGAGCAGTACTTC. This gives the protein CASSLERGNEQYF.

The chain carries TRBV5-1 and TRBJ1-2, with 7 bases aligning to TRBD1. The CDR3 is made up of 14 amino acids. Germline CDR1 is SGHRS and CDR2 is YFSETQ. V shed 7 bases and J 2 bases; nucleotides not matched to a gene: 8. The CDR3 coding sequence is TGCGCCAGCCGGAGGGACAGCGGGAACTATGGCTACACCTTC. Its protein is CASRRDSGNYGYTF.

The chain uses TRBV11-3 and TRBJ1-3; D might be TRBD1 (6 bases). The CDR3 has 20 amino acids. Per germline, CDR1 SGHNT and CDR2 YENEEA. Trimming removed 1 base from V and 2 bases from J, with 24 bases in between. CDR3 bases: TGTGCCAGCAGCTTAGTGTACAGGGAAGCCCTTTTTTGTACTGGAAACACCATATATTTT. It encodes CASSLVYREALFCTGNTIYF.

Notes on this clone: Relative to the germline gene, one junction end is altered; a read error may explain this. CDR3 nucleotide sequence: TGTGCCAGCAGTGAAGCCTCCTTGACAACTAATGAAGAACTGTTTTTT. Amino acids: CASSEASLTTNEELFF. The chain couples TRBV6-1 to TRBJ1-4; no firm D call. Germline V gene sequence: CDR1 MNHNS, CDR2 SASEGT. The CDR3 has 16 residues.

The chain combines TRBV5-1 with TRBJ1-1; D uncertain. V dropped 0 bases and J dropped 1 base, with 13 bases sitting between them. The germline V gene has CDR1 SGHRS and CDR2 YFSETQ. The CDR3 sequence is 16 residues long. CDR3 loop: CASSLVERQANTEAFF. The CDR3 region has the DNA TGCGCCAGCAGCTTGGTAGAGAGGCAAGCGAACACTGAAGCTTTCTTT.